This note documents a single T cell receptor beta chain sequence. Trimming pared 3 bases from V and 7 bases from J, leaving 18 bases between. The CDR3 consists of 15 residues. Germline CDR1 is ENHRY and CDR2 is SYGVKD. Some clones are missing from TCRdb's copy, which holds only in-frame ones; the method was immunoSEQ multiplex PCR. The sample records about 160,000 clones, 75% to 90% being singletons. This sample stems from a study of blood T cell repertoires in COVID-19. Study-wide background: Donors in the United States, Italy and Spain gave samples during acute or convalescent COVID-19.

V is TRBV10-3 and J is TRBJ1-2; D remains ambiguous. This TCR was sampled from a woman over 75 with active or convalescent COVID-19. The sample taken for sequencing was peripheral blood. Written as DNA, the CDR3 is TGTGCCATCAGTGAAGACGGCAGTCTGAGGTTTGGCTACACCTTC. Its translation: CAISEDGSLRFGYTF.